This TCR beta chain was sequenced for a study of T-cell reconstitution after alpha-beta-depleted transplantation in children. CDR3 length equals 15 residues. V lost 2 bases and J lost 2; bases outside the gene matches: 4. Germline CDR1 reads SGHTS; CDR2 reads YDEGEE. Library preparation (for TCRbeta) was performed with unique molecular identifiers. TCRdb called the PCR reads again in MiXCR, with one record for every CDR3 protein. Here the sample spans under 300,000 distinct CDR3 sequences, approximately 9.8% being singletons. This clonotype came up a few times. The receptor comes from a human donor who donated a stem cell graft to a child with SCID. The chain carries TRBV5-8 and TRBJ2-3; 8 bases align to TRBD1. The sample here was PBMCs from the stem cell graft donor, taken from the stem cell graft. CDR3: CASSFPGQDTDTQYF. The CDR3 DNA sequence: TGTGCCAGCAGCTTCCCGGGACAGGACACAGATACGCAGTATTTT.